Presented here are 28 T cell receptor beta chains from one specimen sequenced in a study of blood T cell repertoires in COVID-19. Repertoires were generated with immunoSEQ multiplex PCR, while TCRdb's copy carries only in-frame clones and drops some. The sample yields roughly 250,000 clones, roughly 90% seen once. Sequencing was carried out using peripheral blood. The receptor set was obtained from a man younger than 40 with acute or convalescent COVID-19.

The J gene is TRBJ2-7, the V gene TRBV6-2 or TRBV6-3, with 9 bases matching TRBD1. The CDR3 extends over 16 amino acids. Germline V lookup: CDR1 MNHEY, CDR2 SVGEGT. V trimming: 5 bases; J trimming: 2 bases; junction bases outside the gene matches: 10. In DNA form, the CDR3 reads TGTGCCAGCAGTGATCTCGGGACAGGGCCTACCTACGAGCAGTACTTC. This codes for CASSDLGTGPTYEQYF.

The chain uses TRBV15 and TRBJ1-1; D is undetermined. V dropped 5 bases and J dropped 3 bases, with 13 bases sitting between them. The CDR3 sequence is 14 residues long. Germline V gene data show CDR1 as LNHNV and CDR2 as YYDKDF (reference sequence). The CDR3: CATSPRWSYTEAFF. The CDR3 bases are TGTGCCACCAGCCCCCGGTGGAGCTACACTGAAGCTTTCTTT.

The chain is built from TRBV2 and TRBJ2-5; D remains ambiguous. This CDR3 comprises 14 residues. Germline V gives CDR1 SNHLY, CDR2 FYNNEI. V was trimmed by 6 bases and J by 0 bases, leaving 11 bases between them. The CDR3 bases are TGTGCCAGCAGGAAATACCAGAACCAAGAGACCCAGTACTTC. This gives the protein CASRKYQNQETQYF. Supplemented by reference TRBV2 and TRBJ2-5, the full variable domain reads EPEVTQTPSHQVTQMGQEVILRCVPISNHLYFYWYRQILGQKVEFLVSFYNNEISEKSEIFDDQFSVERPDGSNFTLKIRSTKLEDSAMYFCASRKYQNQETQYFGPGTRLLVL.

This clone has more than one count but fewer than ten. This chain uses TRBV11-2 with TRBJ2-1, with TRBD2 identical over 12 bases. This CDR3 contains 14 residues. Losses at the gene ends were 2 bases for V and 15 bases for J; bases not matched to a gene: 8. Germline-derived CDR1 and CDR2 are SGHAT and FQNNGV. CDR3 amino acids: CASSLSLAGGRLFF. For the CDR3, the DNA is TGTGCCAGCAGCTTAAGTCTAGCGGGGGGGCGGCTGTTCTTC.

This sequence joins TRBV19 and TRBJ1-5; tentative D call: TRBD1 (6 bases). The germline V gene encodes CDR1 LNHDA and CDR2 SQIVND (reference sequence). The CDR3 contains 14 residues. V lost 4 bases and J lost 0, with 7 bases in between. The CDR3 nucleotides are TGTGCCAGTAGTAGACAGGCTAGCAATCAGCCCCAGCATTTT. The encoded protein is CASSRQASNQPQHF.

In the case of this clone: Other nucleotide sequences in the sample specify the same CDR3. This chain uses TRBV28 with TRBJ1-2; D is uncertain. The V and J ends lost 1 base and 4 bases respectively, with 4 bases between them. The CDR3 spans 12 residues. From germline, CDR1 is MDHEN and CDR2 SYDVKM. CDR3 in amino acids: CASSLSVYGYTF. Written as DNA, the CDR3 is TGTGCCAGCAGTTTATCAGTCTATGGCTACACCTTC.

V usage is TRBV3-1 (or the pseudogene TRBV3-2) and J usage is TRBJ2-2, with 7 bases fitting TRBD1. J was trimmed by 0 bases and V by 4 bases; bases with no gene match: 5. Germline CDR1 LGHDT, CDR2 YNNKEL (reference sequence). This CDR3 has 16 residues. The CDR3 sequence is CASSRPGTANTGELFF. The CDR3 DNA follows: TGTGCCAGCAGCCGGCCCGGGACAGCGAACACCGGGGAGCTGTTTTTT.

The V gene is TRBV5-1, the J gene TRBJ1-2; the match to TRBD1 covers 9 bases. J lost 3 bases, V lost 4 bases, and 13 bases had no gene match. The CDR3 is 17 amino acids. Germline lookup yields CDR1 SGHRS and CDR2 YFSETQ. The CDR3 is CASSPDRSGQGDYGYTF. CDR3 bases: TGCGCCAGCAGCCCCGATCGGTCGGGACAGGGCGACTATGGCTACACCTTC.

This clone is a singleton in its sample. The chain is built from TRBV18 and TRBJ1-4, with 8 bases aligning to TRBD1. The CDR3 is made up of 15 amino acids. The germline CDR1 and CDR2 sequences are KGHSH and LQKENI. V lost 1 base, J lost 4 bases, and 2 bases stayed unmatched. CDR3 in DNA: TGTGCCAGCTCACCACGGGACAGGAATAATGAAAAACTGTTTTTT. Translating it yields CASSPRDRNNEKLFF.

This rearrangement joins TRBV6-1 to TRBJ1-4, with D unclear. Per the germline V gene, CDR1 is MNHNS and CDR2 is SASEGT. The CDR3 has 16 amino acids. Trimming took 2 bases from V and 7 from J, leaving 17 bases between them. The CDR3 reads CASSEMATRGSEKLFF. DNA for the CDR3: TGTGCCAGCAGTGAAATGGCGACGCGGGGTAGTGAAAAACTGTTTTTT.

This CDR3 reads CASSSNTGLAGGVARETQYF. CDR3 DNA: TGTGCCAGCAGCTCCAACACCGGACTAGCGGGGGGGGTAGCTCGAGAGACCCAGTACTTC. This chain uses TRBV3-1 (or the pseudogene TRBV3-2) with TRBJ2-5; 15 bases align to TRBD2. CDR3 length: 20 residues. Trimming cost V 5 bases and J 4 bases; bases outside gene matches: 17. CDR1 is LGHDT and CDR2 is YNNKEL in the germline V gene (reference sequence).

The sample holds a few counts of this clone. The chain is built from TRBV27 and TRBJ2-7; D possibly corresponds to TRBD2 (5 bases). V lost 8 bases to trimming and J lost 4 bases, with 9 bases between them. Germline V gene lookup returns CDR1 MNHEY and CDR2 SMNVEV (reference sequence). This CDR3 region has 11 residues. The chain's CDR3 is CASGLTYEQYF. As DNA, the CDR3 is TGTGCCAGCGGACTGACTTACGAGCAGTACTTC.

The chain couples TRBV2 to TRBJ1-2; D may be TRBD1 (5 bases). V was pared by 6 bases and J by 4 bases, with 18 bases between. The CDR3 consists of 15 residues. The germline V gene has CDR1 SNHLY and CDR2 FYNNEI. The CDR3 nucleotides are TGTGCCAGCAGCAAAAGAATCAGGGTCCCCTATGGCTACACCTTC. Its protein is CASSKRIRVPYGYTF.

This chain's CDR3 is CASSRRTGGGSYGYTF. The CDR3 bases are TGTGCCAGCAGCCGAAGGACAGGGGGCGGTAGCTATGGCTACACCTTC. The chain employs TRBV11-2 and TRBJ1-2, with TRBD1 identical over 11 bases. CDR3 length: 16 residues. The germline V gene has CDR1 SGHAT and CDR2 FQNNGV. V dropped 5 bases and J dropped 4; count of bases not matched to a gene: 9.

This clone was detected only once. The V and J genes are TRBV6-5 and TRBJ1-5, with D possibly being TRBD1 (6 bases). The V end lost 11 bases, the J end lost 6 bases, and 17 bases lay between the germline ends. CDR3 length: 13 residues. Per germline, CDR1 MNHEY and CDR2 SVGAGI. This CDR3 reads CAHEGGAGQPQHF. CDR3 DNA: TGTGCCCACGAGGGGGGGGCAGGTCAGCCCCAGCATTTT.

The chain joins TRBV7-8 to TRBJ2-3; a possible D gene is TRBD2 (5 bases). Germline CDR1 SGHVS, CDR2 FQNEAQ. V was clipped by 1 base and J by 0 bases, with 8 bases between them. CDR3 length: 15 residues. This chain's CDR3 is CASSLGGRSTDTQYF. CDR3 nucleotide sequence: TGTGCCAGCAGCTTAGGTGGGAGAAGCACAGATACGCAGTATTTT.

The gene calls are TRBV2 and TRBJ1-4, with a possible D match to TRBD1 (6 bases). Trimming removed 4 bases at V and 8 bases at J, with 17 bases between. The CDR3 has 15 residues. CDR1 is SNHLY and CDR2 is FYNNEI in the germline V gene. The CDR3 nucleotides are TGTGCCAGCAGTGTTGATCAAGGCAGGGGCGAAAAACTGTTTTTT. This encodes CASSVDQGRGEKLFF.

This sequence joins TRBV12-5 and TRBJ1-2, with a weak D call TRBD1 (6 bases). The V gene lost 3 bases and the J gene lost 4 bases, with 12 bases spanning the gap. The CDR3 loop spans 14 amino acids. In germline, CDR1 is LGHNT, CDR2 FRNRAP. The CDR3 sequence: CASGFLQGAYGYTF. In nucleotides, the CDR3 is TGTGCTAGTGGTTTCCTACAGGGTGCCTATGGCTACACCTTC.

The V call is TRBV28, the J call TRBJ1-3; 8 nucleotides agree with TRBD1. Germline assignment: CDR1 MDHEN and CDR2 SYDVKM. The CDR3 consists of 13 residues. Losses at the gene ends were 2 bases for V and 13 bases for J; bases not matched to a gene: 7. CDR3 sequence (DNA): TGTGCCAGCAGTTTAGAGGCAGGGGGCTCGATATATTTT. Translated, it gives CASSLEAGGSIYF.

The chain joins TRBV5-1 to TRBJ2-3, with TRBD1 matching over 8 bases. The CDR3 extends over 15 amino acids. The V gene's germline CDR1 is SGHRS and CDR2 YFSETQ. V was clipped by 4 bases and J by 5 bases; unmatched bases: 9. CDR3: CASSPERTGRDTQYF. Here the CDR3 DNA reads TGCGCCAGCAGCCCGGAAAGGACAGGGAGAGATACGCAGTATTTT. Filled out from reference TRBV5-1 and TRBJ2-3, the complete variable domain reads KAGVTQTPRYLIKTRGQQVTLSCSPISGHRSVSWYQQTPGQGLQFLFEYFSETQRNKGNFPGRFSGRQFSNSRSEMNVSTLELGDSALYLCASSPERTGRDTQYFGPGTRLTVL.

The rearrangement uses TRBV5-1 and TRBJ1-2; 8 bases line up with TRBD1. Germline values: CDR1 SGHRS, CDR2 YFSETQ. Trimming took 0 bases from V and 4 from J; bases not matched to a gene: 5. This CDR3 spans 15 amino acids. The CDR3 DNA reads as TGCGCCAGCAGCTTGGCCGTGGACAGGGTCTATGGCTACACCTTC. Its protein product is CASSLAVDRVYGYTF. The whole variable domain, filled in from reference TRBV5-1 and TRBJ1-2, reads KAGVTQTPRYLIKTRGQQVTLSCSPISGHRSVSWYQQTPGQGLQFLFEYFSETQRNKGNFPGRFSGRQFSNSRSEMNVSTLELGDSALYLCASSLAVDRVYGYTFGSGTRLTVV.

The chain uses TRBV28 and TRBJ1-6, with a possible D match to TRBD1 (5 bases). The CDR3 consists of 14 residues. Germline lookup yields CDR1 MDHEN and CDR2 SYDVKM. The V and J ends lost 7 bases and 7 bases respectively, with 14 bases between them. The DNA of the CDR3 is TGTGCCAGCATTGGGGGGAGGTTGAATTCACCCCTCCACTTT. The encoded protein is CASIGGRLNSPLHF.

This clone was seen only a few times. The rearrangement links TRBV15 to TRBJ2-2; D uncertain. The CDR3 is 16 amino acids. V lost 2 bases, J lost 7 bases, and 17 bases lay in between. The germline V gene encodes CDR1 LNHNV and CDR2 YYDKDF (reference sequence). DNA for the CDR3: TGTGCCACCAGCAGACAATCCCTTCGAGAGGACGGGGAGCTGTTTTTT. It translates to CATSRQSLREDGELFF.

This sequence joins TRBV5-1 and TRBJ2-2; 7 nucleotides align to TRBD1. Germline V gene data show CDR1 as SGHRS and CDR2 as YFSETQ. The CDR3 is 16 amino acids. V lost 5 bases, J lost 3 bases, and 10 bases stayed unmatched. The CDR3 spells CASRTGTAIHTGELFF. The CDR3 region has the DNA TGCGCCAGCAGGACCGGGACAGCGATTCACACCGGGGAGCTGTTTTTT.

V gene TRBV28 combines with J gene TRBJ1-2; D not resolved. This CDR3 is 11 amino acids long. V lost 7 bases and J lost 8, with 11 bases in between. Germline assignment: CDR1 MDHEN and CDR2 SYDVKM. The CDR3, as DNA: TGTGCCAGCATGGCGGAAGCGGGCTACACCTTC. This encodes CASMAEAGYTF.

The chain is built from TRBV5-1 and TRBJ1-6; 8 nucleotides align to TRBD1. CDR1 is SGHRS, CDR2 YFSETQ, per germline. The junction had 8 bases not matched to a gene; V was cut back by 9 bases and J by 6 bases. The CDR3 contains 14 residues. CDR3 sequence (DNA): TGCGCCACCCAGATTGGACAGGGTAATTCACCCCTCCACTTT. As protein: CATQIGQGNSPLHF.

With respect to this clone: Other DNA sequences in this specimen translate into the identical CDR3. The chain links TRBV18 to TRBJ1-4; TRBD1 matches at 7 bases. The CDR3 is 13 amino acids. From germline, CDR1 is KGHSH and CDR2 LQKENI. V lost 2 bases and J lost 8; bases outside the gene matches: 2. CDR3 sequence reads: CASSPGRGEKLFF. The CDR3 DNA reads as TGTGCCAGCTCACCAGGCAGGGGGGAAAAACTGTTTTTT.

The chain carries TRBV6-5 and TRBJ2-5; TRBD1 matches 8 bases. Germline CDR1 and CDR2: MNHEY and SVGAGI. This CDR3 region has 14 residues. The trim removed 8 bases at V and 7 bases at J, leaving 12 bases unmatched. The CDR3 spells CASRGQAQAGTQYF. CDR3 coding DNA: TGTGCCAGCCGGGGACAGGCACAAGCTGGGACCCAGTACTTC.